This T cell receptor (beta chain) was recorded in a study of T-cell memory formation after mild COVID-19. 5'RACE with constant-segment primers yielded barcoded, UMI-tagged TCR alpha and TCR beta cDNA libraries. TCRdb passed the 5' RACE reads through MiXCR, listing each CDR3 protein once. The sample shows hundreds of thousands of distinct CDR3 sequences, approximately 25% of them seen only once. The CDR3 is made up of 11 amino acids. Trimming took 5 bases from V and 6 from J, leaving 7 bases between them. Germline CDR1 is SGHAT and CDR2 is FQNNGV. Comment on this clonotype: The antigen is not known.

Study findings and constraints: Clones that shrank (day 15 to 85) were balanced CD4/CD8, whereas later expanders leaned CD4+.

Sequenced sample: PBMCs or a T cell subset sorted from them (not recorded which). The V gene is TRBV11-2, the J gene TRBJ1-2; D remains ambiguous. The TCR sequence derives from an adult woman who had mild COVID-19 (a few samples of this study predate the infection). Cell type and time point are not known. The CDR3 DNA reads TGTGCCAGCAGCGGTGGCGATGGCTACACCTTC. Encoded protein: CASSGGDGYTF. The variable domain in full, with the rest retrieved from reference TRBV11-2 and TRBJ1-2, is EAGVAQSPRYKIIEKRQSVAFWCNPISGHATLYWYQQILGQGPKLLIQFQNNGVVDDSQLPKDRFSAERLKGVDSTLKIQPAKLEDSAVYLCASSGGDGYTFGSGTRLTVV.